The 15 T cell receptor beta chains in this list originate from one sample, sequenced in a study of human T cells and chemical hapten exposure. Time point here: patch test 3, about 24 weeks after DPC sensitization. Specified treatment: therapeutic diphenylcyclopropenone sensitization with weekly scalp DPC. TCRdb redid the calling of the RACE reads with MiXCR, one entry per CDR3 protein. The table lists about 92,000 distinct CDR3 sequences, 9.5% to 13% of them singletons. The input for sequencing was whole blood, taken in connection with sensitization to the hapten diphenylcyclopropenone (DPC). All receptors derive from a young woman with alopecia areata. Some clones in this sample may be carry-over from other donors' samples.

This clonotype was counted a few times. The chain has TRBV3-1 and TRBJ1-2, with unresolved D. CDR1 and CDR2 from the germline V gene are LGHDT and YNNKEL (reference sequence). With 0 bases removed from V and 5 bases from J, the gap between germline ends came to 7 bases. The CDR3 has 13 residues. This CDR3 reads CASSQDPQYGYTF. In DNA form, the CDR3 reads TGTGCCAGCAGCCAAGATCCGCAGTATGGCTACACCTTC. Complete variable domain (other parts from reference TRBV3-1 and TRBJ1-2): DTAVSQTPKYLVTQMGNDKSIKCEQNLGHDTMYWYKQDSKKFLKIMFSYNNKELIINETVPNRFSPKSPDKAHLNLHINSLELGDSAVYFCASSQDPQYGYTFGSGTRLTVV.

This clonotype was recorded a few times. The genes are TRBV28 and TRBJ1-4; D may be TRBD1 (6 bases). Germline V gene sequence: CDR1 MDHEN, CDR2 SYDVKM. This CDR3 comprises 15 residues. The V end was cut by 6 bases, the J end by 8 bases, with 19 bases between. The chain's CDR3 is CASRRRDISGEKLFF. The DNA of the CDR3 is TGTGCCAGCAGACGTCGGGACATCTCTGGCGAAAAACTGTTTTTT.

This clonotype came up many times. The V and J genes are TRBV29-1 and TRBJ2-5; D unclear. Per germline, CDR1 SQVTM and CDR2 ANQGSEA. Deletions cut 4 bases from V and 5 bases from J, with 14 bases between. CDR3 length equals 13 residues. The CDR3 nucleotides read TGCAGCGTTGGCTTGAGTCTCGGGGAGACCCAGTACTTC. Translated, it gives CSVGLSLGETQYF.

CDR3 nucleotides: TGCGCCAGCAGCTTAGGGGCCGGGGAGACCCAGTACTTC. Protein sequence: CASSLGAGETQYF. The V and J genes are TRBV5-1 and TRBJ2-5; D is perhaps TRBD1 (5 bases). Trimming took off 2 bases at V and 5 bases at J, with 10 bases between the two ends. Germline V CDR1 and CDR2: SGHRS, YFSETQ. This CDR3 is 13 amino acids long.

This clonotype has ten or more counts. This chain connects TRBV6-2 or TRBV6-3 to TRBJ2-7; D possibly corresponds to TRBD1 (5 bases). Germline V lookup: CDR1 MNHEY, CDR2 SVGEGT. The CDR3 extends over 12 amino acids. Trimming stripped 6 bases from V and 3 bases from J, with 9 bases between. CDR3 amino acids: CASSRGHYEQYV. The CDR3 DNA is TGTGCCAGCAGCCGTGGACACTACGAGCAGTACGTC.

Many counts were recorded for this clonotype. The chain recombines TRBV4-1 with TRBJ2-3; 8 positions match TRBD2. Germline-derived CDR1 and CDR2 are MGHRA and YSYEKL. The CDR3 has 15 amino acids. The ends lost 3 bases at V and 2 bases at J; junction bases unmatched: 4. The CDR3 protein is CASSQIAGNTDTQYF. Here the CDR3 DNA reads TGCGCCAGCAGCCAGATAGCGGGGAACACAGATACGCAGTATTTT.

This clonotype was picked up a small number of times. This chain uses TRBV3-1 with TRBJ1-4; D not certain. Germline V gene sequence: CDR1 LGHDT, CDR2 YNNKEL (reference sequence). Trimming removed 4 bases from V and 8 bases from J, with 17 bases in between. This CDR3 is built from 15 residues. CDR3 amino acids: CASSRGGLLPEKLFF. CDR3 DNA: TGTGCCAGCAGCCGAGGCGGTTTGTTACCGGAAAAACTGTTTTTT.

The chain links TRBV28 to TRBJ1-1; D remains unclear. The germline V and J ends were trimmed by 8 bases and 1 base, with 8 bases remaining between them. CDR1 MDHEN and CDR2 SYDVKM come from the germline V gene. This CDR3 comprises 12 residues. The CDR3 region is CASRPTNTEAFF. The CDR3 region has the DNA TGTGCCAGCCGCCCCACGAACACTGAAGCTTTCTTT.

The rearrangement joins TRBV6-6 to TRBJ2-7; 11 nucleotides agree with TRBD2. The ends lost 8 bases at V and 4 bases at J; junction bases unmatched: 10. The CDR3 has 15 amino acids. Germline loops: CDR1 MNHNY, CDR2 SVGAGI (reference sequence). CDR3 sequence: CASSEASGGNYEQYV. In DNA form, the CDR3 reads TGTGCCAGCTCCGAGGCTAGCGGGGGGAATTACGAGCAGTACGTC.

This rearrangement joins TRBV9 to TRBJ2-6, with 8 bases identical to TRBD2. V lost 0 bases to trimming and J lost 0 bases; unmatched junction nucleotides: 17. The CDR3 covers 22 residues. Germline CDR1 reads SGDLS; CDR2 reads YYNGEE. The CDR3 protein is CASSVVGGSGSNYLSGANVLTF. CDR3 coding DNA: TGTGCCAGCAGCGTAGTGGGCGGGAGCGGGAGCAATTATCTCTCTGGGGCCAACGTCCTGACTTTC.

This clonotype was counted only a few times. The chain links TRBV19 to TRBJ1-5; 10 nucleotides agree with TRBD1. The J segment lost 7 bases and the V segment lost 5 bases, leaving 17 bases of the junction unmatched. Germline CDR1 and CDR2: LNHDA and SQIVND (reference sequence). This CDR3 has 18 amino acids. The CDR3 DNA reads TGTGCCAGTAGTGCACACCCCCCGGGACAGGGGAAAGGACAGCCCCAGCATTTT. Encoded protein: CASSAHPPGQGKGQPQHF. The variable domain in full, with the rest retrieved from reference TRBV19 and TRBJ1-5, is DGGITQSPKYLFRKEGQNVTLSCEQNLNHDAMYWYRQDPGQGLRLIYYSQIVNDFQKGDIAEGYSVSREKKESFPLTVTSAQKNPTAFYLCASSAHPPGQGKGQPQHFGDGTRLSIL.

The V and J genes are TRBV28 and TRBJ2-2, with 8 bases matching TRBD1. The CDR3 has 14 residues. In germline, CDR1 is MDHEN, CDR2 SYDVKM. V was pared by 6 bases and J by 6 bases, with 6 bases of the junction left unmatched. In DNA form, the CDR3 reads TGTGCCAGCAGGGGGATGACAGGGGCCGGGGAGCTGTTTTTT. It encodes CASRGMTGAGELFF.

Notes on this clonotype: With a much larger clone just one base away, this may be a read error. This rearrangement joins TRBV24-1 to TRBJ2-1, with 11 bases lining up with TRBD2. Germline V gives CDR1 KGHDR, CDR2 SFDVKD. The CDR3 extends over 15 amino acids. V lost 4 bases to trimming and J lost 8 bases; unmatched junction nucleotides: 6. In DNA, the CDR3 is TGTGCCACCAGTGACGGACTAGCGGGCTGGTATGAGCAGTTCTTC. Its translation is CATSDGLAGWYEQFF.

The CDR3 loop is CASTRAGAVHF. As DNA, the CDR3 is TGTGCCAGCACGCGGGCAGGGGCCGTCCACTTT. This sequence joins TRBV11-2 and TRBJ1-6; D perhaps matches TRBD1 (6 bases). CDR1 and CDR2 from the germline V gene are SGHAT and FQNNGV. This CDR3 contains 11 residues. V lost 7 bases and J lost 17, with 15 bases in between. The full variable domain, with the rest looked up from reference TRBV11-2 and TRBJ1-6, is EAGVAQSPRYKIIEKRQSVAFWCNPISGHATLYWYQQILGQGPKLLIQFQNNGVVDDSQLPKDRFSAERLKGVDSTLKIQPAKLEDSAVYLCASTRAGAVHFGNGTRLTVT.

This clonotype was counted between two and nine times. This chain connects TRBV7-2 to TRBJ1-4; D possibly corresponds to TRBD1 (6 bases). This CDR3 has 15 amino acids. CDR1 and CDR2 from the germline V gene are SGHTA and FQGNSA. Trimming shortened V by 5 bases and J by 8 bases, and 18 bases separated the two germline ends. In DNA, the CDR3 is TGTGCCAGCAGCCCCAGAAAGGGACAACGGGAAAAACTGTTTTTT. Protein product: CASSPRKGQREKLFF.